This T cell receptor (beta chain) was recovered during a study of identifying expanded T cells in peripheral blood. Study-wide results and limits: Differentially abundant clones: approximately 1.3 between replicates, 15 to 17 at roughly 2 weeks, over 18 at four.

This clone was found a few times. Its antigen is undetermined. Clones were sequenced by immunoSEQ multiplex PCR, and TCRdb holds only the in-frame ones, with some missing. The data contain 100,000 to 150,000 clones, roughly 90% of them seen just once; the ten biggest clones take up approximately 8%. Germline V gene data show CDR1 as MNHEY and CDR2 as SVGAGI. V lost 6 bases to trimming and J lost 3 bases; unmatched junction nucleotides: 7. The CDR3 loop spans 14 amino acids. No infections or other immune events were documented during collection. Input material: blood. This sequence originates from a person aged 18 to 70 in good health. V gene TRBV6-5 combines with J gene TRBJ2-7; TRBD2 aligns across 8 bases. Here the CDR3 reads CASSSQGLVYEQYF. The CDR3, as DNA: TGTGCCAGCAGCTCCCAGGGACTAGTCTACGAGCAGTACTTC.